The 25 T cell receptor beta chains reported below all come from one sample, sequenced in a study of blood T cells in healthy people across ages. A second PCR, run for about 7 to 11 cycles, used a sample-barcoded 5' primer plus a J-beta primer mix. TCRdb re-called the 5' RACE reads with MiXCR, one entry per CDR3 protein. This table has 750,000 to 950,000 distinct CDR3 sequences, around a quarter appearing once. The sample also formed part of further work on T cells of mothers and their children.

Sequencing was carried out using blood. The receptors come from a boy between 10 and 17 years old in good health.

V and J are TRBV2 and TRBJ2-7; D is unclear. Trimming left V 4 bases short and J 6 bases short, with 7 bases between. This CDR3 has 11 amino acids. Germline V lookup: CDR1 SNHLY, CDR2 FYNNEI. CDR3 amino acids: CASSVSLEQYF. CDR3 nucleotides: TGTGCCAGCAGTGTGTCACTCGAGCAGTACTTC.

The chain carries TRBV27 and TRBJ2-1, with 10 bases matching TRBD2. The CDR3 is 15 amino acids. V gave up 5 bases and J gave up 6 bases; unmatched junction bases: 7. Germline V CDR1 and CDR2: MNHEY, SMNVEV (reference sequence). The CDR3 DNA reads TGTGCCAGCAGTGATAGCGGGGGGCCCACCAATGAGCAGTTCTTC. Translated: CASSDSGGPTNEQFF.

This clonotype occurred a few times. J is TRBJ2-7 and V is TRBV20-1; 10 nucleotides align to TRBD1. CDR3 length: 14 amino acids. Looked up from germline, CDR1 is DFQATT and CDR2 is SNEGSKA (reference sequence). V gave up 5 bases and J gave up 4 bases; unmatched junction bases: 8. CDR3: CSALTGTGEYEQYF. The CDR3 coding sequence is TGCAGTGCTCTTACCGGGACAGGGGAATACGAGCAGTACTTC.

This chain uses TRBV12-3 or TRBV12-4 with TRBJ1-4; perhaps TRBD1 as D (5 bases). CDR3 length equals 14 residues. V lost 3 bases to trimming and J lost 8 bases, with 13 bases between them. CDR3 sequence (DNA): TGTGCCAGCAGTTTGCGGTGGGACGAAGAAAAACTGTTTTTT. It encodes CASSLRWDEEKLFF.

The genes are TRBV28 and TRBJ2-3, with a tentative D call TRBD1 (6 bases). CDR3 length: 14 amino acids. V was shortened by 6 bases and J by 5 bases, with 15 bases between the two germline ends. Germline CDR1 reads MDHEN; CDR2 reads SYDVKM. CDR3 DNA: TGTGCCAGCAGGCCACAGGGATTGGGAGATACGCAGTATTTT. Translation: CASRPQGLGDTQYF.

J is TRBJ2-7 and V is TRBV9; D is undetermined. The CDR3 is made up of 13 amino acids. Germline CDR1 is SGDLS and CDR2 is YYNGEE. V was trimmed by 3 bases and J by 6 bases, leaving 13 bases between them. The CDR3 DNA reads as TGTGCCAGCAGCGGCGAGCCGGCCGGCGAGCAGTACTTC. It specifies CASSGEPAGEQYF.

The gene calls are TRBV9 and TRBJ2-6; 11 positions match TRBD1. With 4 bases clipped from V and 2 bases from J, the junction kept 2 bases outside the gene matches. Germline-derived CDR1 and CDR2 are SGDLS and YYNGEE. The CDR3 totals 16 residues. CDR3 nucleotide sequence: TGTGCCAGCAGCTCGGGACAGGGGGCTGGGGCCAACGTCCTGACTTTC. As protein: CASSSGQGAGANVLTF.

This clonotype was seen only a few times. The J gene is TRBJ2-1, the V gene TRBV4-1; D gene unclear. V was shortened by 0 bases and J by 5 bases, with 8 bases between the two germline ends. This CDR3 has 14 residues. Germline CDR1 and CDR2: MGHRA and YSYEKL. CDR3 bases: TGCGCCAGCAGCCAAGACGGTTACCACAATGAGCAGTTCTTC. Residues: CASSQDGYHNEQFF.

V is TRBV5-6 and J is TRBJ1-2; D possibly corresponds to TRBD1 (6 bases). The CDR3 spans 14 residues. The germline gives CDR1 SGHDT, CDR2 YYEEEE. V lost 1 base and J lost 5, with 12 bases in between. CDR3 bases: TGTGCCAGCAGCTTGCTCAGGGGATCATATGGCTACACCTTC. Translation gives CASSLLRGSYGYTF.

The V and J genes are TRBV3-1 and TRBJ1-1, with D tentatively TRBD1 (6 bases). V was clipped by 3 bases and J by 2 bases, with 10 bases between them. The CDR3 spans 14 residues. Looked up from germline, CDR1 is LGHDT and CDR2 is YNNKEL (reference sequence). The CDR3 nucleotides are TGTGCCAGCAGCCACCAACAGGGTAACACTGAAGCTTTCTTT. This encodes CASSHQQGNTEAFF.

As concerns this clonotype: The CDR3 does not close with the conserved phenylalanine or tryptophan, likely indicating a read error. For the CDR3, the DNA is TGTGCCAGCAGGACGAGTGGCTCTAAAGAGACCCAGTACTCC. Its translation is CASRTSGSKETQYS. The chain employs TRBV6-1 and TRBJ2-5; the D is unclear. The germline V gene encodes CDR1 MNHNS and CDR2 SASEGT. This CDR3 is built from 14 residues. The V end was cut by 6 bases, the J end by 3 bases, with 14 bases between.

This clonotype was observed a few times. The J gene is TRBJ2-5, the V gene TRBV5-1; D remains unclear. This CDR3 has 9 residues. The germline V gene has CDR1 SGHRS and CDR2 YFSETQ. Trimming shortened V by 9 bases and J by 7 bases, and 7 bases separated the two germline ends. The CDR3: CAMPGTQYF. The CDR3 DNA is TGCGCCATGCCAGGGACCCAGTACTTC.

Details on this clonotype: A single base separates this from a much larger clone, so it may be a read error. The V call is TRBV7-9, the J call TRBJ1-1; 8 bases align to TRBD1. Germline V gene lookup returns CDR1 SEHNR and CDR2 FQNEAQ (reference sequence). Losses at the gene ends were 0 bases for V and 0 bases for J; bases not matched to a gene: 0. CDR3 length: 15 residues. CDR3: CASSLATGVNTEAFF. CDR3 nucleotide sequence: TGTGCCAGCAGCTTAGCGACAGGGGTGAACACTGAAGCTTTCTTT.

V is TRBV6-6 and J is TRBJ2-1; 8 bases map to TRBD2. Per the germline V gene, CDR1 is MNHNY and CDR2 is SVGAGI (reference sequence). J gave up 3 bases and V 5 bases, and 9 bases lay outside the gene matches. The CDR3 covers 16 residues. This chain's CDR3 is CASSLERGGSYNEQFF. CDR3 DNA sequence: TGTGCCAGCAGTCTTGAACGGGGGGGTAGCTACAATGAGCAGTTCTTC.

This clonotype was counted between two and nine times. This chain uses TRBV3-1 with TRBJ1-3; TRBD1 matches at 8 bases. CDR1 is LGHDT, CDR2 YNNKEL, per germline (reference sequence). V was clipped by 3 bases and J by 0 bases; unmatched bases: 7. This CDR3 region has 17 residues. The CDR3 here is CASSHTNDRGSGNTIYF. The CDR3 bases are TGTGCCAGCAGCCATACCAATGACAGGGGCTCTGGAAACACCATATATTTT. Complete variable domain (other parts from reference TRBV3-1 and TRBJ1-3): DTAVSQTPKYLVTQMGNDKSIKCEQNLGHDTMYWYKQDSKKFLKIMFSYNNKELIINETVPNRFSPKSPDKAHLNLHINSLELGDSAVYFCASSHTNDRGSGNTIYFGEGSWLTVV.

This chain links TRBV6-1 with TRBJ1-5, with 10 nucleotides matching TRBD1. The CDR3 spans 18 residues. Germline CDR1 MNHNS, CDR2 SASEGT. Germline trimming cut 5 bases from V and 0 bases from J; bases unmatched to any gene: 10. CDR3 DNA: TGTGCCAGCAGTCAGACAGGGGGCGGGGGGAATAGCAATCAGCCCCAGCATTTT. This translates into CASSQTGGGGNSNQPQHF.

J is TRBJ2-2 and V is TRBV7-3; 7 positions agree with TRBD1. The trim removed 5 bases at V and 1 base at J, leaving 7 bases unmatched. The CDR3 totals 16 residues. CDR1 SGHTA and CDR2 FQGTGA come from the germline V gene. CDR3 region: CASSPEGALNTGELFF. The CDR3 DNA reads as TGTGCCAGCAGCCCCGAGGGGGCCCTGAACACCGGGGAGCTGTTTTTT.

The count of this clonotype is one. This chain uses TRBV21-1 with TRBJ2-1. The end of the DNA is better explained by TRBJ2-7, so the J call may be wrong. TRBV21-1 is a pseudogene locus. The CDR3 totals 11 residues. CDR3 loop: CARGWNYEQYF. In DNA form, the CDR3 reads TGTGCCAGAGGTTGGAACTACGAGCAGTACTTC.

The chain combines TRBV2 with TRBJ1-4; no definite D call. The length of the CDR3 is 14 residues. Trimming left V 2 bases short and J 7 bases short, with 11 bases between. The germline CDR1 and CDR2 sequences are SNHLY and FYNNEI. CDR3 coding DNA: TGTGCCAGCAGTGAACGGCTAGGAGGTGAAAAACTGTTTTTT. Protein product: CASSERLGGEKLFF.

The V gene is TRBV4-2, the J gene TRBJ2-5, with TRBD2 matching 8 bases. CDR1 LGHNA and CDR2 YNFKEQ come from the germline V gene. V trimming: 10 bases; J trimming: 7 bases; junction bases outside the gene matches: 23. The CDR3 loop spans 17 amino acids. The CDR3 DNA reads as TGTGCCACCCAGATCGGACAAGCTAACGGGGGGGACGGGACCCAGTACTTC. Translated, it gives CATQIGQANGGDGTQYF.

This clonotype was recorded a few times. This chain links TRBV4-1 with TRBJ2-7; possible D gene TRBD2, 5 bases. The last part of the DNA fits TRBJ2-5 better; the J call may be wrong. The CDR3 is 14 amino acids. Per the germline V gene, CDR1 is MGHRA and CDR2 is YSYEKL. The CDR3, as DNA: TGCGCCAGCAGCCAGTGGACTCTGGCAGAGACCCAGTACTTC. Amino acids: CASSQWTLAETQYF.

The chain couples TRBV24-1 to TRBJ1-4, with a tentative D call TRBD1 (5 bases). This CDR3 is 15 amino acids long. Germline CDR1 KGHDR, CDR2 SFDVKD. Deletions cut 4 bases from V and 7 bases from J, with 15 bases between. CDR3 protein: CATSDPRGDGEKLFF. For the CDR3, the DNA is TGTGCCACCAGTGACCCGAGAGGGGACGGTGAAAAACTGTTTTTT.

This clonotype occurred a few times. This rearrangement joins TRBV12-3 or TRBV12-4 to TRBJ1-1, with 9 positions matching TRBD1. This CDR3 spans 18 amino acids. Trimming at V came to 7 bases and at J to 5 bases, leaving 20 bases not matched to a gene. The DNA for the CDR3 is TGTGCCAGCACTCATGAGGGGACAGGGCCCCGGGGGGGGACTGAAGCTTTCTTT. The encoded protein is CASTHEGTGPRGGTEAFF.

The chain uses TRBV29-1 and TRBJ1-1; D is uncertain. Germline V gives CDR1 SQVTM, CDR2 ANQGSEA. With 1 base removed from V and 6 bases from J, the gap between germline ends came to 12 bases. This CDR3 region has 13 residues. The CDR3 sequence is CSVEGGSRSEAFF. The CDR3 nucleotides read TGCAGCGTTGAAGGAGGCAGCAGATCTGAAGCTTTCTTT.

There are a few counts of this clonotype. The chain couples TRBV5-1 to TRBJ1-4; TRBD1 agrees at 7 bases. Germline CDR1 is SGHRS and CDR2 is YFSETQ. The junction had 4 bases not matched to a gene; V was cut back by 3 bases and J by 2 bases. The CDR3 sequence is 15 residues long. The CDR3 sequence is CASSSPQGTNEKLFF. The CDR3 DNA follows: TGCGCCAGCAGCTCGCCACAGGGGACTAATGAAAAACTGTTTTTT.